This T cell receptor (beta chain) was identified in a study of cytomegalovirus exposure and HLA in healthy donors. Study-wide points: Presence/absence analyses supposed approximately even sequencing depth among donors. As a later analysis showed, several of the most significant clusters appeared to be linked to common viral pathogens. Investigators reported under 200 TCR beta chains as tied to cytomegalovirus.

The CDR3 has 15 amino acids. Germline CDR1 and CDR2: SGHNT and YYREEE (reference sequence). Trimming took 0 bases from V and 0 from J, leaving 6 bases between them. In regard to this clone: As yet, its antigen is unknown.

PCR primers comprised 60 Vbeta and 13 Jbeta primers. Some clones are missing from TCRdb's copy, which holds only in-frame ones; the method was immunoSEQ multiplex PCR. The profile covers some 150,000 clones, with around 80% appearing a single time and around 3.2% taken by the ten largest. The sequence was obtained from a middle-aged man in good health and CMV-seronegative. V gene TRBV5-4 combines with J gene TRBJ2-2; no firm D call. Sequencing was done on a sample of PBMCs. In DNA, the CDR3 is TGTGCCAGCAGCTTGGAGACTCCGAACACCGGGGAGCTGTTTTTT. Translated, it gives CASSLETPNTGELFF.